These 31 T cell receptor beta chains originate from one sample sequenced in a study of T cells in localized non-small cell lung cancer. The method was immunoSEQ multiplex PCR; TCRdb's version includes in-frame clones alone and lacks a portion of them. The sample carries about 52,000 clones, 70% to 90% recorded once. This specimen consisted of PBMCs, obtained before any cancer treatment. These receptors were collected from a female donor with stage II lung adenocarcinoma.

The chain employs TRBV5-1 and TRBJ2-7; D is perhaps TRBD1 (6 bases). Per the germline V gene, CDR1 is SGHRS and CDR2 is YFSETQ. The CDR3 length is 14 residues. Trimming stripped 3 bases from V and 7 bases from J, with 17 bases between. The CDR3 sequence: CASSSRQGMGEQYF. The CDR3 coding sequence is TGCGCCAGCAGCTCTAGGCAGGGGATGGGGGAGCAGTACTTC.

The table lists this clone with a count of one. The chain combines TRBV10-1 with TRBJ1-1; 8 nucleotides agree with TRBD1. The length of the CDR3 is 14 residues. Trimming removed 3 bases from V and 2 bases from J; junction bases left unmatched: 2. Germline CDR1 WNHNN, CDR2 SYGVQD (reference sequence). CDR3 in amino acids: CASSEGQGNTEAFF. As DNA, the CDR3 is TGCGCCAGCAGTGAAGGACAGGGCAACACTGAAGCTTTCTTT.

This chain connects TRBV2 to TRBJ1-4; 9 nucleotides line up with TRBD1. CDR1 and CDR2 (germline): SNHLY, FYNNEI. Trimming cost V 6 bases and J 7 bases; bases outside gene matches: 9. This CDR3 is built from 15 residues. The chain's CDR3 is CASRETGGWVEKLFF. Written as DNA, the CDR3 is TGTGCCAGCAGGGAAACAGGGGGCTGGGTTGAAAAACTGTTTTTT.

V is TRBV19 and J is TRBJ1-1, with D hard to call. Trimming shortened V by 0 bases and J by 0 bases, and 8 bases separated the two germline ends. Germline CDR1 reads LNHDA; CDR2 reads SQIVND (reference sequence). The CDR3 sequence is 15 residues long. In nucleotides, the CDR3 is TGTGCCAGTAGTATAGAAGCGGGAATGAACACTGAAGCTTTCTTT. It specifies CASSIEAGMNTEAFF.

This clone was observed a single time. This chain uses TRBV2 with TRBJ1-2, with TRBD1 as a possible D gene (6 bases). The CDR3 is made up of 13 amino acids. Deletions cut 6 bases from V and 6 bases from J, with 14 bases between. Germline CDR1 is SNHLY and CDR2 is FYNNEI. CDR3 coding DNA: TGTGCCAGCAGCGTGACAGGCACAAATGGCTACACCTTC. Residues: CASSVTGTNGYTF.

The chain links TRBV5-1 to TRBJ1-1; TRBD1 agrees at 7 bases. Trimming removed 3 bases from V and 4 bases from J; junction bases left unmatched: 9. The CDR3 sequence is 15 residues long. Germline V gene lookup returns CDR1 SGHRS and CDR2 YFSETQ. This CDR3 is CASSYSGGVGTEAFF. The CDR3 DNA follows: TGCGCCAGCAGCTACTCAGGGGGAGTAGGCACTGAAGCTTTCTTT.

V usage is TRBV7-9 and J usage is TRBJ2-3; 7 nucleotides agree with TRBD1. This CDR3 contains 14 residues. Trimming at V came to 8 bases and at J to 1 base, leaving 6 bases not matched to a gene. The germline V gene has CDR1 SEHNR and CDR2 FQNEAQ (reference sequence). The CDR3 DNA reads TGTGCCAGCGGGCCGGGACAGCGCACAGATACGCAGTATTTT. This sequence encodes CASGPGQRTDTQYF.

The chain has TRBV5-1 and TRBJ2-5; D is unclear. The V end was cut by 0 bases, the J end by 2 bases, with 11 bases between. The CDR3 consists of 15 residues. The germline CDR1 and CDR2 sequences are SGHRS and YFSETQ. The CDR3 coding sequence is TGCGCCAGCAGCTTGGTAGGGAATCCTCAAGAGACCCAGTACTTC. Encoded protein: CASSLVGNPQETQYF.

The chain joins TRBV4-1 to TRBJ2-7, with 7 nucleotides matching TRBD1. Germline trimming cut 6 bases from V and 4 bases from J; bases unmatched to any gene: 6. CDR1 MGHRA and CDR2 YSYEKL come from the germline V gene. CDR3 length: 13 residues. The CDR3: CASSPGTEYEQYF. CDR3 DNA: TGCGCCAGCAGTCCCGGGACAGAGTACGAGCAGTACTTC.

This chain uses TRBV7-9 with TRBJ2-5; D call uncertain. V dropped 6 bases and J dropped 5 bases, with 13 bases sitting between them. The CDR3 runs to 13 residues. Germline V gene lookup returns CDR1 SEHNR and CDR2 FQNEAQ (reference sequence). CDR3 protein: CASRSGLRETQYF. The CDR3 DNA is TGTGCCAGCAGGTCCGGGCTACGGGAGACCCAGTACTTC.

The chain joins TRBV4-1 to TRBJ1-6; D unresolved. The V end was cut by 0 bases, the J end by 0 bases, with 9 bases between. From germline, CDR1 is MGHRA and CDR2 YSYEKL. This CDR3 comprises 17 residues. CDR3 in amino acids: CASSQDRGSSYNSPLHF. The CDR3 nucleotides read TGCGCCAGCAGCCAAGATCGAGGGAGCTCCTATAATTCACCCCTCCACTTT.

This chain connects TRBV2 to TRBJ1-2; D is uncertain. The CDR3 spans 16 residues. CDR1 is SNHLY, CDR2 FYNNEI, per germline. Trimming cost V 6 bases and J 5 bases, with 22 bases left between them. The CDR3 reads CASSKVGGSLGYGYTF. CDR3 nucleotides: TGTGCCAGCAGCAAAGTAGGAGGGTCACTGGGGTATGGCTACACCTTC.

The chain is built from TRBV25-1 and TRBJ1-1; D unclear. Germline V gives CDR1 MGHDK, CDR2 SYGVNS. The germline V and J ends were trimmed by 8 bases and 0 bases, with 10 bases remaining between them. The CDR3 is 13 amino acids. In DNA form, the CDR3 reads TGTGCCAGCGGTAGGAACATGAACACTGAAGCTTTCTTT. This encodes CASGRNMNTEAFF.

This clone occurred once. The genes are TRBV11-3 and TRBJ1-1, with unresolved D. The CDR3 spans 13 residues. Trimming took 0 bases from V and 0 from J, leaving 2 bases between them. CDR1 is SGHNT and CDR2 is YENEEA in the germline V gene. CDR3 DNA: TGTGCCAGCAGCTTAGAAGTGAACACTGAAGCTTTCTTT. Amino acid sequence: CASSLEVNTEAFF.

V and J are TRBV6-5 and TRBJ1-2; a possible D gene is TRBD1 (6 bases). Germline lookup yields CDR1 MNHEY and CDR2 SVGAGI. V lost 2 bases, J lost 6 bases, and 7 bases lay in between. There are 12 residues in the CDR3. The CDR3 coding sequence is TGTGCCAGCAGTTACGAGGGGGATGGCTACACCTTC. Translation: CASSYEGDGYTF.

The chain recombines TRBV10-2 with TRBJ1-2; D not resolved. V lost 6 bases and J lost 4, with 21 bases in between. Germline V gene sequence: CDR1 WSHSY, CDR2 SAAADI. The CDR3 is made up of 16 amino acids. The CDR3 spells CASSGPHSRLGYGYTF. The CDR3 DNA reads TGCGCCAGCAGCGGCCCTCACAGTCGTCTCGGCTATGGCTACACCTTC.

The chain has TRBV18 and TRBJ1-2, with a tentative D call TRBD1 (5 bases). In germline, CDR1 is KGHSH, CDR2 LQKENI. The V end lost 3 bases, the J end lost 0 bases, and 14 bases lay between the germline ends. The CDR3 is made up of 16 amino acids. The CDR3 loop reads CASSPGTANTNYGYTF. For the CDR3, the DNA is TGTGCCAGCTCACCCGGGACCGCTAATACTAACTATGGCTACACCTTC. Together with reference TRBV18 and TRBJ1-2, the CDR3 gives the full variable domain: NAGVMQNPRHLVRRRGQEARLRCSPMKGHSHVYWYRQLPEEGLKFMVYLQKENIIDESGMPKERFSAEFPKEGPSILRIQQVVRGDSAAYFCASSPGTANTNYGYTFGSGTRLTVV.

The CDR3 region has the DNA TGTGCCAGCAGTTACTCGAACAGACGTCCTAGTGGCTACACCTTC. Amino acid sequence: CASSYSNRRPSGYTF. V and J are TRBV6-5 and TRBJ1-2; no definite D call. Trimming removed 0 bases from V and 7 bases from J, with 15 bases in between. This CDR3 has 15 amino acids. Germline CDR1 is MNHEY and CDR2 is SVGAGI.

The CDR3 DNA is TGTGCCAGCAGGGACAGCCTCACCGGGGAGCTGTTTTTT. Residues: CASRDSLTGELFF. V gene TRBV2 combines with J gene TRBJ2-2; possible D gene TRBD1, 6 bases. The germline V gene encodes CDR1 SNHLY and CDR2 FYNNEI. Trimming took 6 bases from V and 4 from J, leaving 9 bases between them. The CDR3 consists of 13 residues. The full variable domain, rest sourced from reference TRBV2 and TRBJ2-2, is EPEVTQTPSHQVTQMGQEVILRCVPISNHLYFYWYRQILGQKVEFLVSFYNNEISEKSEIFDDQFSVERPDGSNFTLKIRSTKLEDSAMYFCASRDSLTGELFFGEGSRLTVL.

CDR3 sequence reads: CAWSRPGSGERSPLHF. The CDR3 DNA reads TGTGCCTGGAGTCGACCTGGTTCCGGGGAGCGTTCACCCCTCCACTTT. V and J are TRBV30 and TRBJ1-6; D gene unclear. The CDR3 length is 16 residues. CDR1 and CDR2 from the germline V gene are GTSNPN and SVGIG (reference sequence). Trimming took 2 bases from V and 9 from J, leaving 20 bases between them.

In its sample, this clone was seen once. The rearrangement links TRBV19 to TRBJ2-3; TRBD2 is a possible D gene (5 bases). V dropped 6 bases and J dropped 3 bases, with 10 bases sitting between them. This CDR3 is built from 13 residues. Per the germline V gene, CDR1 is LNHDA and CDR2 is SQIVND (reference sequence). The CDR3 nucleotides are TGTGCCAGTAGCGGAGGACTGACAGATACGCAGTATTTT. Translating gives CASSGGLTDTQYF.

The chain carries TRBV19 and TRBJ1-1, with D uncertain. The CDR3 is 14 residues long. Germline-derived CDR1 and CDR2 are LNHDA and SQIVND (reference sequence). Trimming removed 3 bases from V and 1 base from J, with 9 bases in between. As DNA, the CDR3 is TGTGCCAGTAGTATGCGACGGGGGAACACTGAAGCTTTCTTT. This sequence encodes CASSMRRGNTEAFF.

V usage is TRBV11-2 and J usage is TRBJ1-6; D unresolved. CDR3 length: 14 amino acids. Germline V gene data show CDR1 as SGHAT and CDR2 as FQNNGV. Trimming shortened V by 1 base and J by 11 bases, and 12 bases separated the two germline ends. The chain's CDR3 is CASSLAPIIPPLHF. CDR3 DNA: TGTGCCAGCAGCTTAGCCCCTATAATACCACCCCTCCACTTT. Complete variable domain (other parts from reference TRBV11-2 and TRBJ1-6): EAGVAQSPRYKIIEKRQSVAFWCNPISGHATLYWYQQILGQGPKLLIQFQNNGVVDDSQLPKDRFSAERLKGVDSTLKIQPAKLEDSAVYLCASSLAPIIPPLHFGNGTRLTVT.

This chain links TRBV6-6 with TRBJ1-1, with D uncertain. V lost 2 bases, J lost 3 bases, and 7 bases lay in between. The CDR3 has 13 residues. Germline V lookup: CDR1 MNHNY, CDR2 SVGAGI (reference sequence). Here the CDR3 reads CASSYRTDTEAFF. DNA for the CDR3: TGTGCCAGCAGTTACCGGACGGACACTGAAGCTTTCTTT.

The chain combines TRBV20-1 with TRBJ2-5; D is unresolved. V dropped 5 bases and J dropped 1 base, with 5 bases sitting between them. Germline V gene sequence: CDR1 DFQATT, CDR2 SNEGSKA (reference sequence). The CDR3 sequence is 11 residues long. CDR3: CSAQFQETQYF. The CDR3 DNA follows: TGCAGTGCTCAGTTCCAAGAGACCCAGTACTTC.

V is TRBV27 and J is TRBJ2-5; 7 bases agree with TRBD1. Germline assignment: CDR1 MNHEY and CDR2 SMNVEV (reference sequence). V was clipped by 3 bases and J by 0 bases; unmatched bases: 4. CDR3 length equals 15 residues. The CDR3 bases are TGTGCCAGCAGTTTGCACAGGGGTCACCAAGAGACCCAGTACTTC. The encoded protein is CASSLHRGHQETQYF.

V is TRBV6-5 and J is TRBJ2-7; D uncertain. CDR3 size: 11 residues. In germline, CDR1 is MNHEY, CDR2 SVGAGI. Trimming took 5 bases from V and 11 from J, leaving 13 bases between them. CDR3 region: CASSERYSEYF. The DNA of the CDR3 is TGTGCCAGCAGTGAAAGGTATTCAGAGTACTTC.

The chain links TRBV7-8 to TRBJ2-6, with a weak D call TRBD1 (6 bases). V gave up 2 bases and J gave up 0 bases, with 14 bases separating them. The CDR3 is made up of 18 amino acids. The germline V gene has CDR1 SGHVS and CDR2 FQNEAQ. This CDR3 reads CASSLLGAGGSGANVLTF. In DNA, the CDR3 is TGTGCCAGCAGCTTATTGGGGGCAGGCGGCTCTGGGGCCAACGTCCTGACTTTC.

V is TRBV27 and J is TRBJ1-2; D uncertain. From germline, CDR1 is MNHEY and CDR2 SMNVEV (reference sequence). The CDR3 loop spans 13 amino acids. The germline V and J ends were trimmed by 0 bases and 7 bases, with 9 bases remaining between them. The CDR3 is CASSLSGSGGYTF. DNA for the CDR3: TGTGCCAGCAGTTTATCAGGTTCTGGTGGCTACACCTTC.

V and J are TRBV27 and TRBJ2-7; TRBD1 is a possible D gene (6 bases). V was shortened by 6 bases and J by 3 bases, with 18 bases between the two germline ends. Germline V CDR1 and CDR2: MNHEY, SMNVEV (reference sequence). The CDR3 has 15 amino acids. CDR3: CASSPTGILFYEQYF. In DNA form, the CDR3 reads TGTGCCAGCAGCCCGACAGGTATCCTTTTCTACGAGCAGTACTTC.

This clone has more than one count but fewer than ten. CDR3 sequence: CATSRKQSSYEQYF. CDR3 coding DNA: TGTGCCACCAGCAGAAAACAGAGCTCCTACGAGCAGTACTTC. The rearrangement links TRBV15 to TRBJ2-7; D is unclear. Trimming pared 2 bases from V and 0 bases from J, leaving 8 bases between. The CDR3 extends over 14 amino acids. Germline-derived CDR1 and CDR2 are LNHNV and YYDKDF (reference sequence). The entire variable domain, with the rest obtained from reference TRBV15 and TRBJ2-7, is as follows: DAMVIQNPRYQVTQFGKPVTLSCSQTLNHNVMYWYQQKSSQAPKLLFHYYDKDFNNEADTPDNFQSRRPNTSFCFLDIRSPGLGDTAMYLCATSRKQSSYEQYFGPGTRLTVT.